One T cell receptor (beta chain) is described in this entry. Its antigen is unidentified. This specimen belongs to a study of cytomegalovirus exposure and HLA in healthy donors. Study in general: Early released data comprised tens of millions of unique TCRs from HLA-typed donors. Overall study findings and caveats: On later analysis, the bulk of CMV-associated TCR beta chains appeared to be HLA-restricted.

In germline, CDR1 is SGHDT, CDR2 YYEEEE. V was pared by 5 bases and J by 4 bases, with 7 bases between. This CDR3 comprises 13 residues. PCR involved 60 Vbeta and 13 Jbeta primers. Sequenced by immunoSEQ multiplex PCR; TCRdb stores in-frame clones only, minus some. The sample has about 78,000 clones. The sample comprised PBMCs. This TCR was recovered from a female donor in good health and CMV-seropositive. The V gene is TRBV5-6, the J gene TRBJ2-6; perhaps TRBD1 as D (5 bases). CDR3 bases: TGTGCCAGCAGGGGGCACGGGGCCAACGTCCTGACTTTC. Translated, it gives CASRGHGANVLTF.